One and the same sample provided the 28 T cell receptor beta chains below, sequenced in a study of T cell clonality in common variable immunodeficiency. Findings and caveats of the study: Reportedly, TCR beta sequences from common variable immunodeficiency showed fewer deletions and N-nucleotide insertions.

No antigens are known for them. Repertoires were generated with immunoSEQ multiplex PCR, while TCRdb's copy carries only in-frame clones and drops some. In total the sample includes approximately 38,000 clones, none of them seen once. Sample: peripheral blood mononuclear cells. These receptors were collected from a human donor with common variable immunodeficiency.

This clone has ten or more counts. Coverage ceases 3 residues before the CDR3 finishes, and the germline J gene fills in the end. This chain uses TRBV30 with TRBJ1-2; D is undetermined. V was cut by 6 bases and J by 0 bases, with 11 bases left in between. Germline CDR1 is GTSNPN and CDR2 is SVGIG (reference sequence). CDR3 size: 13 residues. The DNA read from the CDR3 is TGTGCCTGCCTGAGGCTTGCTAACTATGGC. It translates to CACLRLANYG. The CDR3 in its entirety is CACLRLANYGYTF. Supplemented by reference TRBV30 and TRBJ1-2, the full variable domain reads SQTIHQWPATLVQPVGSPLSLECTVEGTSNPNLYWYRQAAGRGLQLLFYSVGIGQISSEVPQNLSASRPQDRQFILSSKKLLLSDSGFYLCACLRLANYGYTFGSGTRLTVV.

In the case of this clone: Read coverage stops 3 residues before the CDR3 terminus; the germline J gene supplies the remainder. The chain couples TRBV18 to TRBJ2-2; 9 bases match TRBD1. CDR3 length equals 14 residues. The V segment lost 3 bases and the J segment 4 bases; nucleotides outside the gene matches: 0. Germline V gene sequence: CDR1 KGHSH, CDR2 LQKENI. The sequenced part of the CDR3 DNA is TGTGCCAGCTCACCGGACAGGGGCACCGGGGAG. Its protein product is CASSPDRGTGE. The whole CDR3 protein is CASSPDRGTGELFF.

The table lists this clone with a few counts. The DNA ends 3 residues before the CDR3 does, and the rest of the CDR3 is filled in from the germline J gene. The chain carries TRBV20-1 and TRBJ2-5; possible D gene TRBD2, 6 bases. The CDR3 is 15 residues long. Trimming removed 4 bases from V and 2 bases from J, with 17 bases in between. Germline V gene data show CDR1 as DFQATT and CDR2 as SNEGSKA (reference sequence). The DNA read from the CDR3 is TGCAGTGCTATTTTCCGTCCTAGCGCGCAAGAGACC. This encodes CSAIFRPSAQET. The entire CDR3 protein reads CSAIFRPSAQETQYF.

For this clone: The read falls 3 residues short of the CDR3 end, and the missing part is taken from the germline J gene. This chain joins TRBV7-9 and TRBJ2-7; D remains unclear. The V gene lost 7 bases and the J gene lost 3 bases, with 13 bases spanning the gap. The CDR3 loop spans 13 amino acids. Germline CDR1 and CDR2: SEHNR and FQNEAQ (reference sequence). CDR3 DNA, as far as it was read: TGTGCCAGCACTTTTGACCGCGGCTACGAG. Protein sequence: CASTFDRGYE. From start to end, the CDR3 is CASTFDRGYEQYF.

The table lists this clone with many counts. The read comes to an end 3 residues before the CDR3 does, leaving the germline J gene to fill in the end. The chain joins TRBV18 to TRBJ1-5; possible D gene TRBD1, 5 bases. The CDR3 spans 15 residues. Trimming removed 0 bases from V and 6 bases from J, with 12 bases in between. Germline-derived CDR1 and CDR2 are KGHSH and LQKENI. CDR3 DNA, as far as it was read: TGTGCCAGCTCACCACCTGGAGGGGAAGGTCAGCCC. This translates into CASSPPGGEGQP. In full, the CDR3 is CASSPPGGEGQPQHF.

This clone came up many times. The CDR3 sequence is CASSQTNDYGYTF. The DNA read from the CDR3 is TGTGCCAGCAGCCAGACTAACGACTATGGC. The chain recombines TRBV7-9 with TRBJ1-2; no firm D call. The sequenced fragment ends 3 residues before the CDR3 boundary, so the rest is inferred from the germline J gene. V gave up 5 bases and J gave up 3 bases, with 10 bases separating them. CDR3 size: 13 residues. Germline V gene data show CDR1 as SEHNR and CDR2 as FQNEAQ (reference sequence).

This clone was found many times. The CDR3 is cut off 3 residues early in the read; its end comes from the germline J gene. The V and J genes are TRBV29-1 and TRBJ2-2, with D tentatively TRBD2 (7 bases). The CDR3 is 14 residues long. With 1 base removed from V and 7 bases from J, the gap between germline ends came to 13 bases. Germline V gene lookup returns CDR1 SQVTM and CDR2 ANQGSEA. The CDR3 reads CSVEGKGGDGELFF. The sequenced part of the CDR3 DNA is TGCAGCGTTGAAGGAAAAGGGGGGGACGGGGAG.

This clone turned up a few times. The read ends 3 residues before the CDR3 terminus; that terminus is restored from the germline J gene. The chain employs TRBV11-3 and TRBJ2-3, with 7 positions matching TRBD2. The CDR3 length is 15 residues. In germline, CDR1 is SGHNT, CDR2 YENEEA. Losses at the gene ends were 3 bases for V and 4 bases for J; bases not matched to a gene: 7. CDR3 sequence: CASSFRGGSSDTQYF. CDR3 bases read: TGTGCCAGCAGCTTCCGAGGCGGGAGCTCAGATACG.

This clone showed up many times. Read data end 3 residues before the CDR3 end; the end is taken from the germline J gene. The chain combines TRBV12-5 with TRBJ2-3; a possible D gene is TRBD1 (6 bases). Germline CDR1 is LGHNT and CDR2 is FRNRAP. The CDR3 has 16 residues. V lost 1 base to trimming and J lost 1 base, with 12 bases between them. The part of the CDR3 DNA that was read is TGTGCTAGTGGTTTGGAGCAGGGGTATGGCACAGATACG. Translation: CASGLEQGYGTDT. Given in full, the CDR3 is CASGLEQGYGTDTQYF.

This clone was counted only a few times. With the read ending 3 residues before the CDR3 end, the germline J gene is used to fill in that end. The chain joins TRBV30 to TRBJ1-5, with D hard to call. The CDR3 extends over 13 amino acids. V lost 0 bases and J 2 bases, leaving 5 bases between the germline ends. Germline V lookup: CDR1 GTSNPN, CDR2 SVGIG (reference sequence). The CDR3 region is CAWSVAGNQPQHF. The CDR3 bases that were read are TGTGCCTGGAGTGTGGCGGGCAATCAGCCC.

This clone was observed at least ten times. Partial CDR3 DNA: TGTGCCTGGAGTAGGGTAGCGGCCTCTGGGGCCAACGTC. Residues: CAWSRVAASGANV. The full-length CDR3 reads as CAWSRVAASGANVLTF. The chain is built from TRBV30 and TRBJ2-6; perhaps TRBD2 as D (6 bases). The CDR3 extends 3 residues past the end of the read, so its final part is completed from the germline J gene. Germline V gives CDR1 GTSNPN, CDR2 SVGIG (reference sequence). V was trimmed by 2 bases and J by 0 bases, leaving 11 bases between them. The CDR3 has 16 amino acids.

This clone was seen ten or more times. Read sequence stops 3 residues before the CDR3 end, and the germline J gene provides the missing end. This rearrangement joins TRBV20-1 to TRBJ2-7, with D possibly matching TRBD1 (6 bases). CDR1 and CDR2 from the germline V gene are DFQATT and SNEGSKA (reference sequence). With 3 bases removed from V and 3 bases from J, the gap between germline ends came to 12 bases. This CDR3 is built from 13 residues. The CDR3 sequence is CSASPGTNYEQYF. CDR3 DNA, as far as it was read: TGCAGTGCTAGCCCCGGGACAAACTACGAG.

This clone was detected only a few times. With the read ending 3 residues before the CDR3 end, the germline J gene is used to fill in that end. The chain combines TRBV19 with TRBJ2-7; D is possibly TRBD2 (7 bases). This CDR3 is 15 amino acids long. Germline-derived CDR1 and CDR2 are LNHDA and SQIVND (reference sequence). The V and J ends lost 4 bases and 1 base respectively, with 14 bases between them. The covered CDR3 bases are TGTGCCAGTAGTAGTTCGGGGGGCGAGTCCTACGAG. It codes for CASSSSGGESYE. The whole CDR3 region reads CASSSSGGESYEQYF.

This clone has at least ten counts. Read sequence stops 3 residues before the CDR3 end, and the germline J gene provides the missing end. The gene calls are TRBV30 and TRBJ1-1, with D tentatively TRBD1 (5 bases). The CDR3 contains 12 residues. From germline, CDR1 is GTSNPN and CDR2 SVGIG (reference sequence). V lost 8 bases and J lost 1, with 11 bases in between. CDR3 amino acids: CAGYGGNTEAFF. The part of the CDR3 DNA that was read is TGTGCCGGGTACGGGGGGAACACTGAA. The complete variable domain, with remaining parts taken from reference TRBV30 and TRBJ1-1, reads SQTIHQWPATLVQPVGSPLSLECTVEGTSNPNLYWYRQAAGRGLQLLFYSVGIGQISSEVPQNLSASRPQDRQFILSSKKLLLSDSGFYLCAGYGGNTEAFFGQGTRLTVV.

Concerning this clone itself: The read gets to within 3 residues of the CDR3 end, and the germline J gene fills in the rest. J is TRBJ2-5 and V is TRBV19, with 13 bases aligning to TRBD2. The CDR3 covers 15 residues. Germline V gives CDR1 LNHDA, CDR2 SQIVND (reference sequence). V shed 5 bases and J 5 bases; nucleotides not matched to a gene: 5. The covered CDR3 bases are TGTGCCAGTAGTGTGACTAGCGGGAGGTGGGAGACC. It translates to CASSVTSGRWET. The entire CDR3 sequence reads CASSVTSGRWETQYF.

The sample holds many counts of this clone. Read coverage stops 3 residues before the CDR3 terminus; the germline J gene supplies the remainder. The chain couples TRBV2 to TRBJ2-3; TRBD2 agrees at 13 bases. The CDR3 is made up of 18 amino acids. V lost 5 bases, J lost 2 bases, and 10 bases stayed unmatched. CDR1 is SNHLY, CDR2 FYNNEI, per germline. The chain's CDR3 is CASSLGLAGIGDTDTQYF. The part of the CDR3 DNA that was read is TGTGCCAGCAGTTTGGGACTAGCGGGGATAGGAGACACAGATACG.

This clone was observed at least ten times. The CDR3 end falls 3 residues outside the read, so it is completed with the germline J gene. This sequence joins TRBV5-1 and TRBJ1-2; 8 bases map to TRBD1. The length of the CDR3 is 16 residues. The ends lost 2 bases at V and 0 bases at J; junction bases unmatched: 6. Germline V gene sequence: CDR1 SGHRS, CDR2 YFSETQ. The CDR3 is CASSFGQGQANYGYTF. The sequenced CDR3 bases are TGCGCCAGCAGCTTTGGACAGGGCCAAGCTAACTATGGC.

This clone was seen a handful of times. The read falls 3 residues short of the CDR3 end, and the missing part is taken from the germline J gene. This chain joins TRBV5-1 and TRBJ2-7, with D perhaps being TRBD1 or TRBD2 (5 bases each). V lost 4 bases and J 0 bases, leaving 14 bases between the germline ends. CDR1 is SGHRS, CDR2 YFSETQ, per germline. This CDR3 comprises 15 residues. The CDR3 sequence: CASSLEPGSSYEQYF. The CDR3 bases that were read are TGCGCCAGCAGCCTGGAGCCAGGGAGCTCCTACGAG.

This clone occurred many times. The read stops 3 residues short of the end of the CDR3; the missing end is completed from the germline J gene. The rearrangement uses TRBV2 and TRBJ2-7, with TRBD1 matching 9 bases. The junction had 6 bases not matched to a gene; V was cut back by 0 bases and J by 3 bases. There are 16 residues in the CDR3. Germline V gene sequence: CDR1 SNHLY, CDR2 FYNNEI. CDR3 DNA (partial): TGTGCCAGCAGTGAAGCGCAAGGACAGGGGTTCTACGAG. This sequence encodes CASSEAQGQGFYE. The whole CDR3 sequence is CASSEAQGQGFYEQYF.

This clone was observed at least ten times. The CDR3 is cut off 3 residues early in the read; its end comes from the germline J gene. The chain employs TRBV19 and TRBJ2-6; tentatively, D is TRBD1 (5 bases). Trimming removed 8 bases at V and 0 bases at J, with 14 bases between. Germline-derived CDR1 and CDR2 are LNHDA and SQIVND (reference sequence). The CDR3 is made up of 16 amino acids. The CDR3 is CASSTVPLSGANVLTF. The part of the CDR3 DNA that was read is TGTGCCAGTTCGACAGTTCCCCTCTCTGGGGCCAACGTC.

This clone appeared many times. CDR3: CASSLDGGTNEKLFF. The CDR3 DNA, read in part, is TGTGCCAGCAGCTTGGACGGGGGAACTAATGAAAAA. The chain joins TRBV7-9 to TRBJ1-4; D is possibly TRBD1 (5 bases). The read ends 3 residues before the CDR3 terminus; that terminus is restored from the germline J gene. The CDR3 covers 15 residues. The V end was cut by 3 bases, the J end by 1 base, with 9 bases between. From germline, CDR1 is SEHNR and CDR2 FQNEAQ (reference sequence).

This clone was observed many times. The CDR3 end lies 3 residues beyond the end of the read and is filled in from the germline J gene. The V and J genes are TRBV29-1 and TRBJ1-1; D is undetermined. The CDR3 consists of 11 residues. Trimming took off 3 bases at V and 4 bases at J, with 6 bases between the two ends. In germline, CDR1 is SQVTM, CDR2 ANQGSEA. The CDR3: CSVDRRTEAFF. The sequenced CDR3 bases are TGCAGCGTTGACAGGCGCACTGAA.

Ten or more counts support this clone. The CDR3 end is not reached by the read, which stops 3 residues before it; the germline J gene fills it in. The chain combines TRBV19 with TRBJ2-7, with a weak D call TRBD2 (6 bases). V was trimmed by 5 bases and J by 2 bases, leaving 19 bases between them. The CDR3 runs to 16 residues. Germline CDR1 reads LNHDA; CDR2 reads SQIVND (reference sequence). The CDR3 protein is CASSRGDGGFTYEQYF. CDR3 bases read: TGTGCCAGTAGTCGAGGGGACGGGGGTTTTACCTACGAG.

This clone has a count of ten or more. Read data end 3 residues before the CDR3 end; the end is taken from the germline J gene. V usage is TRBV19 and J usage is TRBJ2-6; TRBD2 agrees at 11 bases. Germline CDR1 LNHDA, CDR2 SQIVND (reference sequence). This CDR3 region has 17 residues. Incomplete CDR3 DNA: TGTGCCAGTAGTATCAGTAATAGGGGACTAGCGGAGACTGTC. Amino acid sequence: CASSISNRGLAETV. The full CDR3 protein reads CASSISNRGLAETVLTF. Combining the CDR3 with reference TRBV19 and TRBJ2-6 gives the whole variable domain DGGITQSPKYLFRKEGQNVTLSCEQNLNHDAMYWYRQDPGQGLRLIYYSQIVNDFQKGDIAEGYSVSREKKESFPLTVTSAQKNPTAFYLCASSISNRGLAETVLTFGAGSRLTVL.

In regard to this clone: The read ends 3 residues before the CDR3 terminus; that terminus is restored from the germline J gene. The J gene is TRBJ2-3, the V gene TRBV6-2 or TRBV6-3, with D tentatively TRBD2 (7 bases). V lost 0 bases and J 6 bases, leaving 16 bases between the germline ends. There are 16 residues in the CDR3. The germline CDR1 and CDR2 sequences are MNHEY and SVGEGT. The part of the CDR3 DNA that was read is TGTGCCAGCAGTTACTCATTCGGGGGGCGAAGTGATACG. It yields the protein CASSYSFGGRSDT. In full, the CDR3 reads CASSYSFGGRSDTQYF.

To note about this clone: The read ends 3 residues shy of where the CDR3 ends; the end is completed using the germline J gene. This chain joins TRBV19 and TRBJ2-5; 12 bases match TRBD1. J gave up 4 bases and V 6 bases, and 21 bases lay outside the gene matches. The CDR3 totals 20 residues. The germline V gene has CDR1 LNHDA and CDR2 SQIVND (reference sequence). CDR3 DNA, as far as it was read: TGTGCCAGTAGCGCAATCCTCGGGACAGGGGGCTTTTATTCTTTAGAGACC. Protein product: CASSAILGTGGFYSLET. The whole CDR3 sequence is CASSAILGTGGFYSLETQYF.

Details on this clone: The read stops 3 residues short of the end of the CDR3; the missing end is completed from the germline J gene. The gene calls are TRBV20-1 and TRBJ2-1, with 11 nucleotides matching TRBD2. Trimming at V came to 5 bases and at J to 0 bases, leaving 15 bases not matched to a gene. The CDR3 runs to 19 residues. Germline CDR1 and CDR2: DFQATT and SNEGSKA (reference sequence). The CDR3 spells CSALPGLAEQLSSYNEQFF. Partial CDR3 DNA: TGCAGTGCTTTACCGGGACTAGCGGAACAACTTAGCTCCTACAATGAG.

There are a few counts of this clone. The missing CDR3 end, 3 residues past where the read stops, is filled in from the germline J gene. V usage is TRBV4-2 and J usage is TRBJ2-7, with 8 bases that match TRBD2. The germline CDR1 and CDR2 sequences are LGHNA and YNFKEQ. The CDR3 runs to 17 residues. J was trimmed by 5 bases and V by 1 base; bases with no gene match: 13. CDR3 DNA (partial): TGTGCCAGCAGCCAAGGCGGATGGGCGGGAGGAGGGAACGAG. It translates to CASSQGGWAGGGNE. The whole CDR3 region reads CASSQGGWAGGGNEQYF.